This T cell receptor (beta chain) was profiled in a study of blood T cell repertoires in COVID-19. Authors' analysis steps: Reference gene primer amplification gave nucleated cell count estimates. Sequenced by immunoSEQ multiplex PCR; TCRdb stores in-frame clones only, minus some. D and trimming were read from the DNA, whereas the V and J calls and clone size are those reported in that table. The sample records about 110,000 clones, 85% being singletons. Enrollment of patients from Seattle took place during active infection, with longitudinal follow-up. The germline gives CDR1 LNHDA, CDR2 SQIVND (reference sequence). V lost 3 bases to trimming and J lost 4 bases, with 12 bases between them. The CDR3 runs 14 residues. Points on this clone: Other DNA sequences from this sample encode an identical CDR3 as well.

The sequenced sample consisted of peripheral blood. The clonotype originates from a woman aged 60 to 75 with COVID-19, enrolled during active disease. The gene calls are TRBV19 and TRBJ1-1; a weak D match, TRBD1 (5 bases). The CDR3 DNA is TGTGCCAGTAGTATCCAGGGTAGAGGCACTGAAGCTTTCTTT. This gives the protein CASSIQGRGTEAFF.